What follows are 27 T cell receptor beta chains derived from one specimen sequenced in a study of OX40 agonist ivuxolimab in advanced cancers. The method was the immunoSEQ multiplex PCR assay. TCRdb carries this immuneACCESS record with in-frame sequences only. Its versions omit some clonotypes, under half of them owing to an unresolved V gene in the studies checked, with the rest unexplained. For this sample there are around 82,000 clones; more than 70% appear just once. The ten biggest clones cover 0.47% of the sample. The source material was CD4+ or CD8+ T cells sorted from blood, sampled in a trial of the OX40 agonist ivuxolimab. The receptors stem from an adult with an advanced solid tumor such as melanoma, head and neck, liver or kidney cancer.

The V and J genes are TRBV27 and TRBJ2-1, with TRBD1 matching 8 bases. The trim removed 6 bases at V and 14 bases at J, leaving 21 bases unmatched. CDR1 and CDR2 from the germline V gene are MNHEY and SMNVEV (reference sequence). The CDR3 consists of 16 residues. CDR3 sequence reads: CASSQNGAGGYLWEFF. CDR3 DNA sequence: TGTGCCAGCAGCCAAAACGGGGCAGGGGGCTACCTTTGGGAGTTCTTC.

The chain combines TRBV29-1 with TRBJ2-3; D gene unclear. CDR3 length: 12 residues. Trimming took off 1 base at V and 1 base at J, with 3 bases between the two ends. The germline gives CDR1 SQVTM, CDR2 ANQGSEA. CDR3 region: CSVEVGTDTQYF. The DNA of the CDR3 is TGCAGCGTTGAAGTTGGCACAGATACGCAGTATTTT.

The chain joins TRBV18 to TRBJ1-5; TRBD1 matches 10 bases. Trimming cost V 6 bases and J 5 bases; bases outside gene matches: 7. From germline, CDR1 is KGHSH and CDR2 LQKENI. CDR3 length equals 15 residues. CDR3 nucleotides: TGTGCCAGCTCCCCTGCGACAGGGGGCGATCAGCCCCAGCATTTT. Protein product: CASSPATGGDQPQHF.

The V call is TRBV6-1, the J call TRBJ1-1, with D perhaps matching TRBD1 (6 bases). The CDR3 contains 12 residues. Trimming shortened V by 8 bases and J by 2 bases, and 9 bases separated the two germline ends. CDR1 and CDR2 from the germline V gene are MNHNS and SASEGT. CDR3 region: CASRTVNTEAFF. The CDR3 nucleotides are TGTGCCAGCCGGACAGTAAACACTGAAGCTTTCTTT.

Points on this clone: The sample holds other DNA sequences that translate to the same CDR3. The chain uses TRBV11-3 and TRBJ1-3, with D tentatively TRBD1 (6 bases). CDR3 length: 14 amino acids. From germline, CDR1 is SGHNT and CDR2 YENEEA. V lost 2 bases and J 1 base, leaving 6 bases between the germline ends. CDR3 DNA: TGTGCCAGCAGCTTAACAGGGTCTGGAAACACCATATATTTT. Its protein product is CASSLTGSGNTIYF.

The chain couples TRBV19 to TRBJ1-2; 7 bases line up with TRBD1. V lost 7 bases to trimming and J lost 1 base; unmatched junction nucleotides: 9. Looked up from germline, CDR1 is LNHDA and CDR2 is SQIVND (reference sequence). The CDR3 has 15 amino acids. The CDR3 region is CASTFRDRFNYGYTF. CDR3 sequence (DNA): TGTGCCAGTACCTTCAGGGACAGATTTAACTATGGCTACACCTTC.

V is TRBV11-2 and J is TRBJ2-7, with a weak D call TRBD1 (6 bases). The CDR3 totals 16 residues. Germline V CDR1 and CDR2: SGHAT, FQNNGV. Between the trimmed V and J ends, which lost 2 bases and 0 bases, there was a span of 14 bases. CDR3 amino acids: CASSLSRGISSYEQYF. In DNA, the CDR3 is TGTGCCAGCAGCTTATCAAGGGGGATATCCTCCTACGAGCAGTACTTC.

This clone turned up a few times. V is TRBV7-2 and J is TRBJ2-5; TRBD1 is a possible D gene (5 bases). V was shortened by 5 bases and J by 4 bases, with 14 bases between the two germline ends. The CDR3 has 14 residues. Germline CDR1 and CDR2: SGHTA and FQGNSA. This CDR3 reads CASSPRGFGETQYF. The CDR3 coding sequence is TGTGCCAGCAGCCCTAGGGGATTCGGAGAGACCCAGTACTTC.

The V call is TRBV28, the J call TRBJ1-5, with unresolved D. The CDR3 loop spans 12 amino acids. Trimming took 7 bases from V and 5 from J, leaving 9 bases between them. The germline V gene has CDR1 MDHEN and CDR2 SYDVKM. The chain's CDR3 is CASTPEDQPQHF. The CDR3 region has the DNA TGTGCCAGCACGCCCGAGGATCAGCCCCAGCATTTT.

This clone appeared a single time. The chain has TRBV9 and TRBJ2-3, with D possibly matching TRBD2 (6 bases). Per the germline V gene, CDR1 is SGDLS and CDR2 is YYNGEE. V was pared by 4 bases and J by 4 bases, with 19 bases between. This CDR3 spans 16 amino acids. In DNA form, the CDR3 reads TGTGCCAGCAGCCCAAGAGGTGGGGGGTTGTCAGATACGCAGTATTTT. This codes for CASSPRGGGLSDTQYF.

The chain couples TRBV7-9 to TRBJ2-5; D perhaps matches TRBD2 (6 bases). The V and J ends lost 6 bases and 2 bases respectively, with 16 bases between them. This CDR3 region has 15 residues. Germline V gives CDR1 SEHNR, CDR2 FQNEAQ (reference sequence). CDR3 protein: CASRSLGGEQETQYF. Here the CDR3 DNA reads TGTGCCAGCAGGTCACTGGGGGGAGAACAAGAGACCCAGTACTTC.

The chain couples TRBV9 to TRBJ1-1; 7 bases agree with TRBD1. V gave up 2 bases and J gave up 6 bases; unmatched junction bases: 10. This CDR3 region has 15 residues. CDR1 is SGDLS and CDR2 is YYNGEE in the germline V gene. The chain's CDR3 is CASSVDLQGFAEAFF. The CDR3 DNA is TGTGCCAGCAGCGTGGATTTACAGGGGTTCGCTGAAGCTTTCTTT.

This chain's CDR3 is CAISESFENSNQPQHF. The CDR3 nucleotides read TGTGCCATCAGTGAGTCTTTTGAGAATAGCAATCAGCCCCAGCATTTT. V and J are TRBV10-3 and TRBJ1-5; D unresolved. Trimming removed 0 bases from V and 0 bases from J, with 9 bases in between. Per the germline V gene, CDR1 is ENHRY and CDR2 is SYGVKD. The CDR3 is 16 amino acids.

This rearrangement joins TRBV5-1 to TRBJ2-7; D gene uncertain. Trimming took 2 bases from V and 5 from J, leaving 14 bases between them. The CDR3 totals 14 residues. The V gene's germline CDR1 is SGHRS and CDR2 YFSETQ. The CDR3 region is CASSFTMTTHEQYF. CDR3 coding DNA: TGCGCCAGCAGCTTTACGATGACAACACACGAGCAGTACTTC.

The CDR3 region is CASSGQVYNSPLHF. CDR3 in DNA: TGTGCCAGCAGCGGACAGGTATATAATTCACCCCTCCACTTT. V gene TRBV9 combines with J gene TRBJ1-6; D perhaps matches TRBD1 (6 bases). The CDR3 length is 14 residues. Germline V gives CDR1 SGDLS, CDR2 YYNGEE. Trimming took off 3 bases at V and 4 bases at J, with 8 bases between the two ends.

In this sample, this clone turned up a few times. V gene TRBV9 combines with J gene TRBJ2-5; D call uncertain. Germline V gives CDR1 SGDLS, CDR2 YYNGEE. V lost 3 bases and J lost 1, with 10 bases in between. The CDR3 is made up of 14 amino acids. CDR3 amino acids: CASSAYSTQETQYF. In DNA, the CDR3 is TGTGCCAGCAGCGCGTACAGCACCCAAGAGACCCAGTACTTC.

The J gene is TRBJ2-2, the V gene TRBV12-5; D might be TRBD1 (7 bases). The V end lost 5 bases, the J end lost 3 bases, and 10 bases lay between the germline ends. The CDR3 length is 14 residues. CDR1 is LGHNT, CDR2 FRNRAP, per germline. This chain's CDR3 is CASGQGGDTGELFF. DNA for the CDR3: TGTGCTAGTGGTCAGGGGGGCGACACCGGGGAGCTGTTTTTT.

J is TRBJ1-4 and V is TRBV21-1; TRBD1 is the table's D call and was not checked against the DNA. TRBV21-1 represents a pseudogene. The CDR3 runs 18 residues. The CDR3 sequence: CASSKEVGDRGQREKLFF. Here the CDR3 DNA reads TGTGCCAGCAGCAAAGAAGTTGGGGACAGGGGGCAACGAGAAAAACTGTTTTTT.

This chain connects TRBV18 to TRBJ1-1; weak D call: TRBD1 (5 bases). Trimming took off 3 bases at V and 5 bases at J, with 16 bases between the two ends. Per the germline V gene, CDR1 is KGHSH and CDR2 is LQKENI. The CDR3 sequence is 15 residues long. The CDR3 nucleotides read TGTGCCAGCTCACCCTCCGTCGGAGGGGAGACTGAAGCTTTCTTT. It codes for CASSPSVGGETEAFF. Full variable domain (missing parts from reference TRBV18 and TRBJ1-1): NAGVMQNPRHLVRRRGQEARLRCSPMKGHSHVYWYRQLPEEGLKFMVYLQKENIIDESGMPKERFSAEFPKEGPSILRIQQVVRGDSAAYFCASSPSVGGETEAFFGQGTRLTVV.

The chain has TRBV9 and TRBJ1-4; no reliable D call. Trimming shortened V by 0 bases and J by 5 bases, and 8 bases separated the two germline ends. The V gene's germline CDR1 is SGDLS and CDR2 YYNGEE. The CDR3 loop spans 14 amino acids. The CDR3 loop reads CASSVGPLNEKLFF. The CDR3 coding sequence is TGTGCCAGCAGCGTAGGCCCGTTAAATGAAAAACTGTTTTTT.

The chain is built from TRBV7-2 and TRBJ2-3; 7 nucleotides agree with TRBD1. The CDR3 has 14 residues. V shed 5 bases and J 6 bases; nucleotides not matched to a gene: 8. Per germline, CDR1 SGHTA and CDR2 FQGNSA. CDR3 DNA: TGTGCCAGCAGCAATGTAGGGGGCGAGGATACGCAGTATTTT. It yields the protein CASSNVGGEDTQYF.

This clone is a singleton in its sample. This chain connects TRBV9 to TRBJ2-2; TRBD1 matches at 8 bases. Trimming removed 2 bases from V and 6 bases from J; junction bases left unmatched: 9. From germline, CDR1 is SGDLS and CDR2 YYNGEE. The CDR3 loop spans 16 amino acids. CDR3 sequence (DNA): TGTGCCAGCAGCGTGGCCACAGGGGGTTCCGCCGGGGAGCTGTTTTTT. It specifies CASSVATGGSAGELFF.

This clone was counted a single time. J is TRBJ2-3 and V is TRBV7-2; D not certain. The CDR3 covers 14 residues. Trimming pared 5 bases from V and 0 bases from J, leaving 9 bases between. Germline V CDR1 and CDR2: SGHTA, FQGNSA. The CDR3 region has the DNA TGTGCCAGCAGCCCTAACTTGAGCACAGATACGCAGTATTTT. This codes for CASSPNLSTDTQYF.

The V call is TRBV6-6, the J call TRBJ1-1, with D hard to call. The germline V gene encodes CDR1 MNHNY and CDR2 SVGAGI (reference sequence). The length of the CDR3 is 13 residues. The ends were cut back, 2 bases at V and 4 bases at J, with 8 bases in the middle. This CDR3 is CASSYQVVTEAFF. The CDR3 DNA reads TGTGCCAGCAGTTACCAGGTTGTCACTGAAGCTTTCTTT.

In regard to this clone: A read error may produce the germline difference seen at one junction end. The rearrangement links TRBV11-3 to TRBJ2-2, with 10 bases fitting TRBD1. The V gene's germline CDR1 is SGHNT and CDR2 YENEEA. The CDR3 length is 16 residues. The CDR3 DNA sequence: TGTGCCAGCAGCAGACAGGGGGCTGCGAACACCAGGGAGCTGTTTTTT. Translating it yields CASSRQGAANTRELFF.

This clone was counted a single time. This chain links TRBV20-1 with TRBJ2-5, with D unresolved. CDR1 DFQATT and CDR2 SNEGSKA come from the germline V gene (reference sequence). CDR3 length equals 11 residues. V gave up 2 bases and J gave up 5 bases, with 6 bases separating them. The CDR3, as DNA: TGCAGTGCTAGACCGCAGGAGACCCAGTACTTC. Encoded protein: CSARPQETQYF.

This chain links TRBV29-1 with TRBJ1-2, with D possibly matching TRBD1 (5 bases). This CDR3 is built from 11 residues. Germline V gene lookup returns CDR1 SQVTM and CDR2 ANQGSEA. V was clipped by 7 bases and J by 2 bases, with 8 bases between them. The CDR3 sequence is CSGGGNYGYTF. CDR3 DNA: TGCAGCGGTGGGGGGAACTATGGCTACACCTTC. Full variable domain (rest looked up from reference TRBV29-1 and TRBJ1-2): SAVISQKPSRDICQRGTSLTIQCQVDSQVTMMFWYRQQPGQSLTLIATANQGSEATYESGFVIDKFPISRPNLTFSTLTVSNMSPEDSSIYLCSGGGNYGYTFGSGTRLTVV.